These 27 T cell receptor beta chains came from one sample sequenced in a study of blood T cell repertoires in COVID-19. The table came from immunoSEQ multiplex PCR; TCRdb's copy has only in-frame clones and leaves some out. The sample consists of more than 70,000 clones, 88% of them appearing once. The specimen was peripheral blood. These receptors came from a human donor in a cohort sampled during active COVID-19.

The V call is TRBV30, the J call TRBJ2-7, with 7 bases that match TRBD1. The CDR3 consists of 12 residues. Germline trimming cut 5 bases from V and 3 bases from J; bases unmatched to any gene: 4. Per germline, CDR1 GTSNPN and CDR2 SVGIG (reference sequence). Written as DNA, the CDR3 is TGTGCCTGGGAGGGGGCCGGCTACGAGCAGTACTTC. It specifies CAWEGAGYEQYF.

V usage is TRBV12-3 or TRBV12-4 and J usage is TRBJ2-6, with no clear D. The CDR3 has 12 amino acids. V lost 5 bases and J 5 bases, leaving 4 bases between the germline ends. CDR3: CASSGRANVLTF. CDR3 coding DNA: TGTGCCAGCAGTGGGCGGGCCAACGTCCTGACTTTC.

This clone came up a few times. V is TRBV2 and J is TRBJ1-5; D gene uncertain. CDR3 size: 14 residues. Between the trimmed V and J ends, which lost 6 bases and 0 bases, there was a span of 9 bases. From germline, CDR1 is SNHLY and CDR2 FYNNEI. CDR3 protein: CASRVTYSNQPQHF. CDR3 coding DNA: TGTGCCAGCAGAGTGACTTATAGCAATCAGCCCCAGCATTTT.

The rearrangement uses TRBV5-4 and TRBJ2-2; 15 nucleotides match TRBD2. The germline CDR1 and CDR2 sequences are SGHNT and YYREEE (reference sequence). The CDR3 length is 17 residues. The junction had 5 bases not matched to a gene; V was cut back by 4 bases and J by 4 bases. CDR3 bases: TGTGCCAGCAGCGCGGGACTAGCGGGAGGTGTCACCGGGGAGCTGTTTTTT. It is translated as CASSAGLAGGVTGELFF.

This clone was found once. The V call is TRBV6-1, the J call TRBJ2-1; 8 bases fit TRBD1. The CDR3 extends over 14 amino acids. V was clipped by 3 bases and J by 7 bases; unmatched bases: 5. Germline V gene sequence: CDR1 MNHNS, CDR2 SASEGT. The CDR3 sequence: CASSEDRDGNEQFF. For the CDR3, the DNA is TGTGCCAGCAGTGAGGACAGGGACGGGAATGAGCAGTTCTTC.

This CDR3 reads CATYRDRENTEAFF. DNA of the CDR3: TGTGCCACCTACCGGGACAGGGAGAACACTGAAGCTTTCTTT. The chain employs TRBV5-4 and TRBJ1-1, with TRBD1 matching over 9 bases. Per the germline V gene, CDR1 is SGHNT and CDR2 is YYREEE (reference sequence). V gave up 9 bases and J gave up 1 base; unmatched junction bases: 7. The CDR3 contains 14 residues. The full variable domain, completed using reference TRBV5-4 and TRBJ1-1, is ETGVTQSPTHLIKTRGQQVTLRCSSQSGHNTVSWYQQALGQGPQFIFQYYREEENGRGNFPPRFSGLQFPNYSSELNVNALELDDSALYLCATYRDRENTEAFFGQGTRLTVV.

The chain carries TRBV6-5 and TRBJ1-3; weak D call: TRBD1 (6 bases). The CDR3 loop spans 15 amino acids. V shed 6 bases and J shed 4 bases, with 16 bases lying between them. CDR1 MNHEY and CDR2 SVGAGI come from the germline V gene. The DNA for the CDR3 is TGTGCCAGCAGAGGGGGGGCAGGGGAAGGAAACACCATATATTTT. Translation: CASRGGAGEGNTIYF.

The V call is TRBV6-5, the J call TRBJ1-1, with a tentative D call TRBD1 (6 bases). The germline V gene encodes CDR1 MNHEY and CDR2 SVGAGI. V shed 10 bases and J shed 3 bases, with 12 bases lying between them. This CDR3 spans 12 amino acids. This CDR3 is CATKDRYTEAFF. In DNA form, the CDR3 reads TGTGCCACCAAGGACAGATACACTGAAGCTTTCTTT.

This chain connects TRBV28 to TRBJ1-1; D may be TRBD1 (6 bases). Trimming took 4 bases from V and 6 from J, leaving 21 bases between them. Germline CDR1 is MDHEN and CDR2 is SYDVKM. The CDR3 has 16 amino acids. The CDR3 sequence: CASSYFTDRMVAEAFF. The CDR3 DNA follows: TGTGCCAGCAGTTATTTTACCGACAGGATGGTGGCTGAAGCTTTCTTT.

The gene calls are TRBV5-8 and TRBJ2-1; D uncertain. The germline V gene has CDR1 SGHTS and CDR2 YDEGEE. The CDR3 loop spans 14 amino acids. V gave up 0 bases and J gave up 6 bases, with 10 bases separating them. CDR3 region: CASSLGGVLNEQFF. For the CDR3, the DNA is TGTGCCAGCAGCTTGGGCGGTGTGCTCAATGAGCAGTTCTTC.

The rearrangement joins TRBV3-1 (or the pseudogene TRBV3-2) to TRBJ2-1, with a weak D call TRBD1 (5 bases). The germline V and J ends were trimmed by 4 bases and 1 base, with 8 bases remaining between them. CDR1 and CDR2 (germline): LGHDT, YNNKEL (reference sequence). This CDR3 region has 14 residues. CDR3 nucleotide sequence: TGTGCCAGCAGCCCCGCAGGGTCCTACAATGAGCAGTTCTTC. Encoded protein: CASSPAGSYNEQFF.

This rearrangement joins TRBV3-1 (or the pseudogene TRBV3-2) to TRBJ1-2; the D gene is possibly TRBD1 (5 bases). The germline V gene has CDR1 LGHDT and CDR2 YNNKEL (reference sequence). The V end lost 1 base, the J end lost 6 bases, and 12 bases lay between the germline ends. This CDR3 is built from 14 residues. CDR3 DNA: TGTGCCAGCAGCCAAGGGGGGGGTCCGGATGGCTACACCTTC. It encodes CASSQGGGPDGYTF.

The DNA of the CDR3 is TGCGCCAGTGGCAGTGGAGACTATGGCTACACCTTC. Residues: CASGSGDYGYTF. V is TRBV5-1 and J is TRBJ1-2; D is uncertain. The V end was cut by 8 bases, the J end by 3 bases, with 11 bases between. The germline V gene encodes CDR1 SGHRS and CDR2 YFSETQ. The length of the CDR3 is 12 residues.

This chain links TRBV27 with TRBJ2-3; the D is unclear. CDR1 is MNHEY and CDR2 is SMNVEV in the germline V gene (reference sequence). The CDR3 covers 16 residues. V lost 3 bases to trimming and J lost 6 bases, with 19 bases between them. CDR3 in DNA: TGTGCCAGCAGTTTCCTCTCCCCCGCCGGTGTCGATACGCAGTATTTT. This gives the protein CASSFLSPAGVDTQYF.

The chain uses TRBV14 and TRBJ2-7; D is perhaps TRBD1 (6 bases). V lost 1 base, J lost 0 bases, and 10 bases lay in between. This CDR3 has 15 amino acids. Germline loops: CDR1 SGHDN, CDR2 FVKESK. The CDR3 sequence is CASSQGQATSYEQYF. CDR3 nucleotide sequence: TGTGCCAGCAGCCAAGGACAGGCGACCTCCTACGAGCAGTACTTC.

The rearrangement links TRBV10-3 to TRBJ2-3, with 8 nucleotides matching TRBD2. CDR1 and CDR2 from the germline V gene are ENHRY and SYGVKD. The V gene end was trimmed by 5 bases and the J gene end by 2 bases; junction bases not matched to a gene: 3. There are 14 residues in the CDR3. In DNA, the CDR3 is TGTGCCATCAGTCGCGGGGGGCTCACAGATACGCAGTATTTT. Its translation is CAISRGGLTDTQYF.

The J gene is TRBJ2-7, the V gene TRBV19; 7 nucleotides align to TRBD1. Germline V CDR1 and CDR2: LNHDA, SQIVND (reference sequence). The CDR3 runs 14 residues. J lost 3 bases, V lost 3 bases, and 5 bases had no gene match. This chain's CDR3 is CASSIQTGNYEQYF. The CDR3, as DNA: TGTGCCAGTAGTATTCAGACAGGGAACTACGAGCAGTACTTC. Together with reference TRBV19 and TRBJ2-7, the CDR3 gives the full variable domain: DGGITQSPKYLFRKEGQNVTLSCEQNLNHDAMYWYRQDPGQGLRLIYYSQIVNDFQKGDIAEGYSVSREKKESFPLTVTSAQKNPTAFYLCASSIQTGNYEQYFGPGTRLTVT.

As DNA, the CDR3 is TGTGCCAGTAGAATACACCGGGACACCAGCACCGGGGAGCTGTTTTTT. Translated, it gives CASRIHRDTSTGELFF. This rearrangement joins TRBV19 to TRBJ2-2, with D possibly TRBD1 on 6 matching bases. Between the trimmed V and J ends, which lost 6 bases and 4 bases, there was a span of 18 bases. Germline assignment: CDR1 LNHDA and CDR2 SQIVND (reference sequence). The CDR3 covers 16 residues.

The chain employs TRBV4-1 and TRBJ2-5; 8 bases are a match to TRBD2. V shed 2 bases, J shed 5 bases, and the junction held 4 bases outside the gene matches. Germline CDR1 is MGHRA and CDR2 is YSYEKL. There are 14 residues in the CDR3. The CDR3 nucleotides read TGCGCCAGCAGCCAACCGACTAGCGAGGAGACCCAGTACTTC. It encodes CASSQPTSEETQYF.

V and J are TRBV27 and TRBJ2-5; D is unresolved. With 0 bases removed from V and 4 bases from J, the gap between germline ends came to 9 bases. The V gene's germline CDR1 is MNHEY and CDR2 SMNVEV (reference sequence). The CDR3 runs 14 residues. The CDR3 region is CASSLSLASETQYF. CDR3 DNA sequence: TGTGCCAGCAGTTTATCGTTAGCTTCAGAGACCCAGTACTTC.

The genes are TRBV5-1 and TRBJ2-5, with 11 bases aligning to TRBD1. The CDR3 sequence is 15 residues long. V shed 2 bases and J 1 base; nucleotides not matched to a gene: 1. Germline-derived CDR1 and CDR2 are SGHRS and YFSETQ. The CDR3 region is CASSFGTGGQETQYF. CDR3 nucleotide sequence: TGCGCCAGCAGCTTTGGGACAGGGGGCCAAGAGACCCAGTACTTC. Combining the CDR3 with reference TRBV5-1 and TRBJ2-5 gives the whole variable domain KAGVTQTPRYLIKTRGQQVTLSCSPISGHRSVSWYQQTPGQGLQFLFEYFSETQRNKGNFPGRFSGRQFSNSRSEMNVSTLELGDSALYLCASSFGTGGQETQYFGPGTRLLVL.

The chain uses TRBV5-1 and TRBJ2-7; no clear D. The CDR3 consists of 13 residues. The ends were cut back, 0 bases at V and 2 bases at J, with 6 bases in the middle. Germline V gene data show CDR1 as SGHRS and CDR2 as YFSETQ. The CDR3 DNA sequence: TGCGCCAGCAGCTTGGACAGACCCTACGAGCAGTACTTC. Amino acids: CASSLDRPYEQYF.

The chain joins TRBV27 to TRBJ2-3; TRBD1 agrees at 7 bases. There are 14 residues in the CDR3. V shed 7 bases, J shed 4 bases, and the junction held 8 bases outside the gene matches. Germline V lookup: CDR1 MNHEY, CDR2 SMNVEV (reference sequence). The DNA for the CDR3 is TGTGCCAGCACCCCAGACAGGGCGGCAGATACGCAGTATTTT. Its translation is CASTPDRAADTQYF.

The V gene is TRBV14, the J gene TRBJ1-1; D possibly corresponds to TRBD1 (6 bases). The CDR3 consists of 16 residues. V was shortened by 2 bases and J by 1 base, with 14 bases between the two germline ends. Looked up from germline, CDR1 is SGHDN and CDR2 is FVKESK. The CDR3 loop reads CASSQIGQRANTEAFF. The CDR3 nucleotides read TGTGCCAGCAGCCAAATAGGACAGAGGGCGAACACTGAAGCTTTCTTT.

The J gene is TRBJ2-1, the V gene TRBV4-2, with 10 bases that match TRBD2. This CDR3 region has 17 residues. Germline V lookup: CDR1 LGHNA, CDR2 YNFKEQ. Germline trimming cut 3 bases from V and 3 bases from J; bases unmatched to any gene: 8. The CDR3 coding sequence is TGTGCCAGCAGCCACGCCTTCACTAGCGGGGTCTACAATGAGCAGTTCTTC. It translates to CASSHAFTSGVYNEQFF.

The V gene is TRBV6-4, the J gene TRBJ2-3, with 9 bases identical to TRBD2. CDR3 size: 16 residues. Germline trimming cut 0 bases from V and 3 bases from J; bases unmatched to any gene: 4. Germline values: CDR1 MRHNA, CDR2 SNTAGT. The CDR3 DNA follows: TGTGCCAGCAGTGACTCGGCGGGGGGGCCGACAGATACGCAGTATTTT. Translating it yields CASSDSAGGPTDTQYF.

The chain combines TRBV25-1 with TRBJ2-5, with TRBD2 matching 9 bases. Per germline, CDR1 MGHDK and CDR2 SYGVNS. Unmatched junction bases numbered 5, after V lost 9 bases and J lost 0 bases. This CDR3 has 14 amino acids. CDR3 DNA sequence: TGTGCCAGTCGGTTAGCGGGGGACCAAGAGACCCAGTACTTC. Amino acid sequence: CASRLAGDQETQYF. Full variable domain (remainder filled in from reference TRBV25-1 and TRBJ2-5): EADIYQTPRYLVIGTGKKITLECSQTMGHDKMYWYQQDPGMELHLIHYSYGVNSTEKGDLSSESTVSRIRTEHFPLTLESARPSHTSQYLCASRLAGDQETQYFGPGTRLLVL.